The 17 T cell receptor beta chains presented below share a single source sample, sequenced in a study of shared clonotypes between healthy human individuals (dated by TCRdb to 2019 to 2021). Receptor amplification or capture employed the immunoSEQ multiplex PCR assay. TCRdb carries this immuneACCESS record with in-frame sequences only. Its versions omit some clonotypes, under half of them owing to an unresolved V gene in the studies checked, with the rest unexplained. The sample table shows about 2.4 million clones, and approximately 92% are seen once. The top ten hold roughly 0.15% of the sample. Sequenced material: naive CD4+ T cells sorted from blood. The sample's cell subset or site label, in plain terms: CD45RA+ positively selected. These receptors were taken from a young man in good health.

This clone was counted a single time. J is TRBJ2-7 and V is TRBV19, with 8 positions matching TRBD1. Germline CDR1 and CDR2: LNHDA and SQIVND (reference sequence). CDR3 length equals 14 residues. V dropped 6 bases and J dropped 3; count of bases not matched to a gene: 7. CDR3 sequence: CASSRTGSGYEQYF. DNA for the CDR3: TGTGCCAGTAGCCGGACAGGGTCAGGCTACGAGCAGTACTTC.

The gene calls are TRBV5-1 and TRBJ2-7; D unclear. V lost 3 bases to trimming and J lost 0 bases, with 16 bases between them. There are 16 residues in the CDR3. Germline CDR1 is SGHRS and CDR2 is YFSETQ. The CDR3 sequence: CASSYSPGSSSYEQYF. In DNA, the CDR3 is TGCGCCAGCAGCTATTCCCCGGGCTCAAGCTCCTACGAGCAGTACTTC.

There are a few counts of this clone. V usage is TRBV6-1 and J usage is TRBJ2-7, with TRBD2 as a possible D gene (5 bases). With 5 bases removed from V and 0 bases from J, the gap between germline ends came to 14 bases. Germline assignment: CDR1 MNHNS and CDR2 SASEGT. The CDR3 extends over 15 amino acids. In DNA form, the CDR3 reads TGTGCCAGCAGTCCCATGGGCGGACTCTCCTACGAGCAGTACTTC. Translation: CASSPMGGLSYEQYF.

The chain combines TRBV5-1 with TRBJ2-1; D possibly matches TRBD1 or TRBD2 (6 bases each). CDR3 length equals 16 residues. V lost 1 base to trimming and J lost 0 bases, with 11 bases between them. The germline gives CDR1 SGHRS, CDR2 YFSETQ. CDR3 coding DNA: TGCGCCAGCAGCTTGTATGGAGGGGGCTCCTACAATGAGCAGTTCTTC. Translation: CASSLYGGGSYNEQFF. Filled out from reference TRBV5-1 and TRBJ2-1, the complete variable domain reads KAGVTQTPRYLIKTRGQQVTLSCSPISGHRSVSWYQQTPGQGLQFLFEYFSETQRNKGNFPGRFSGRQFSNSRSEMNVSTLELGDSALYLCASSLYGGGSYNEQFFGPGTRLTVL.

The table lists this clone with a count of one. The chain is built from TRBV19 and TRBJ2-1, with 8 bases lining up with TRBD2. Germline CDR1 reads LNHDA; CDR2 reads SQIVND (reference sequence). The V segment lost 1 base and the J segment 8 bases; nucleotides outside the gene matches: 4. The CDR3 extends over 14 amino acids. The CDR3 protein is CASSIAPGGDEQFF. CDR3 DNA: TGTGCCAGTAGTATAGCCCCCGGGGGGGATGAGCAGTTCTTC. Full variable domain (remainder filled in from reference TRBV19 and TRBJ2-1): DGGITQSPKYLFRKEGQNVTLSCEQNLNHDAMYWYRQDPGQGLRLIYYSQIVNDFQKGDIAEGYSVSREKKESFPLTVTSAQKNPTAFYLCASSIAPGGDEQFFGPGTRLTVL.

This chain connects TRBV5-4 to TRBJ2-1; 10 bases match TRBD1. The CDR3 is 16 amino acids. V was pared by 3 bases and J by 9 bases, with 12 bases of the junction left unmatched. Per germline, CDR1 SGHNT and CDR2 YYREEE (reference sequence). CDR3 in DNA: TGTGCCAGCAGCTCCACCGGGACAGGGGCTTCTGTTGAGCAGTTCTTC. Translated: CASSSTGTGASVEQFF.

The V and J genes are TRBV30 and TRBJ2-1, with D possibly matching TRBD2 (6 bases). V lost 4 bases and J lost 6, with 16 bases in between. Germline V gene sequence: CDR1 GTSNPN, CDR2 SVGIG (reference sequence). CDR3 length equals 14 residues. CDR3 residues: CAWNSGRAPNEQFF. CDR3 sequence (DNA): TGTGCCTGGAATAGCGGCCGAGCCCCCAATGAGCAGTTCTTC.

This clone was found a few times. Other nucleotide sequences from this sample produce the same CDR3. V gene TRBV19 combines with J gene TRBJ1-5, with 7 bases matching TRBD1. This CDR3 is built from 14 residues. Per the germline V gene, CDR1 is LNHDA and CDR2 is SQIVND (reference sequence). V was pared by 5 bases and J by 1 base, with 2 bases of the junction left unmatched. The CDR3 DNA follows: TGTGCCAGTAGTCCGGGACAGAGCAATCAGCCCCAGCATTTT. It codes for CASSPGQSNQPQHF.

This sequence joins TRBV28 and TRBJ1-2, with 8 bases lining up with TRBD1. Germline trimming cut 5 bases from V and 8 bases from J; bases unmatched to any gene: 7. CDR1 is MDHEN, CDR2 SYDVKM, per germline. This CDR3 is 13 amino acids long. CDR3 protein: CASSDRGLRGYTF. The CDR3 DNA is TGTGCCAGCAGTGACAGGGGACTGAGAGGCTACACCTTC.

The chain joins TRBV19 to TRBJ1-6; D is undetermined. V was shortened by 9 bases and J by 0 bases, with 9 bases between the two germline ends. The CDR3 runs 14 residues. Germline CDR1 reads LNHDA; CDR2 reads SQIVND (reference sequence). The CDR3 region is CASAPSSYNSPLHF. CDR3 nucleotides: TGTGCCAGCGCGCCAAGCTCCTATAATTCACCCCTCCACTTT.

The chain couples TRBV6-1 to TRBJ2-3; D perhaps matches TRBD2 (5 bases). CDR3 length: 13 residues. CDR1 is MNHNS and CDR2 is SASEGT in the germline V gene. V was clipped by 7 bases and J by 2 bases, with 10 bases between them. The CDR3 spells CASTLGATDTQYF. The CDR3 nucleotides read TGTGCCAGCACACTAGGAGCCACAGATACGCAGTATTTT.

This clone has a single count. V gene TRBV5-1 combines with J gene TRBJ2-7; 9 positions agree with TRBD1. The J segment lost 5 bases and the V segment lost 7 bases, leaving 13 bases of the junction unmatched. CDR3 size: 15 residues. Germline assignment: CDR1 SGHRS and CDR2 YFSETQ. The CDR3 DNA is TGCGCCAGCCAACTTGAGGGACAGGGAATTGACGAGCAGTACTTC. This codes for CASQLEGQGIDEQYF.

CDR3 protein: CASSEGLMRTQYF. DNA of the CDR3: TGTGCCAGCAGTGAGGGGTTAATGAGGACGCAGTATTTT. This chain connects TRBV6-1 to TRBJ2-3; D call uncertain. Germline V gene lookup returns CDR1 MNHNS and CDR2 SASEGT. Trimming took 3 bases from V and 9 from J, leaving 13 bases between them. The CDR3 runs 13 residues.

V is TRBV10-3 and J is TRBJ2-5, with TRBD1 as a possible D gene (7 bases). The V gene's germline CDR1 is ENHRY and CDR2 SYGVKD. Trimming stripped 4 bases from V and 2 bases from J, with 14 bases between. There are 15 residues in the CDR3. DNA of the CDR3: TGTGCCATCAGTGGGTCCTCAGGGGGGCAAGAGACCCAGTACTTC. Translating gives CAISGSSGGQETQYF.

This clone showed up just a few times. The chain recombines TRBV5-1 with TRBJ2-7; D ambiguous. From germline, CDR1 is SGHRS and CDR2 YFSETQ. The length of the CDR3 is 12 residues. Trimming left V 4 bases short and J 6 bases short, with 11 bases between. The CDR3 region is CASSLHVSEQYF. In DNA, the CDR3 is TGCGCCAGCAGCCTCCATGTCTCCGAGCAGTACTTC.

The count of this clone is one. DNA of the CDR3: TGTGCCAGCAGTTTACGGCCTAACACAGATACGCAGTATTTT. Its translation is CASSLRPNTDTQYF. V is TRBV27 and J is TRBJ2-3, with D uncertain. The CDR3 extends over 14 amino acids. V was pared by 2 bases and J by 2 bases, with 8 bases between. Germline V gene data show CDR1 as MNHEY and CDR2 as SMNVEV (reference sequence).

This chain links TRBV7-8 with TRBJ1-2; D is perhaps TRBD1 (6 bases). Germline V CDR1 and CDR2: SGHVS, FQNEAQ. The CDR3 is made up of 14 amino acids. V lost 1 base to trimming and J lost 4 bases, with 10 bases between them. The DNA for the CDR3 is TGTGCCAGCAGCTTAGACGGGGGCGGCTATGGCTACACCTTC. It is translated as CASSLDGGGYGYTF.